Sequencing of this TCR beta chain was carried out in a study of PD-L1 blockade in urothelial cancer. Across the whole study: Previous chemotherapy exposure amounted to 0 to 3 regimens for patients. The median number of T cells present in blood samples was approximately 140,000. Researchers looked at the blood 3 weeks (second dose) and 6 weeks after treatment began.

Time point described: pretreatment peripheral blood. Assay: immunoSEQ multiplex PCR; the TCRdb copy retains only in-frame clones and omits some. The sample lists about 95,000 clones, roughly 90% seen once, with 1.5% to 2% in the top ten. From germline, CDR1 is SGHTA and CDR2 FQGNSA. Trimming cost V 0 bases and J 2 bases; bases outside gene matches: 1. CDR3 length equals 14 residues. The specimen was PBMCs, collected around atezolizumab (anti-PD-L1) treatment. This TCR derives from a man aged 55 to 70 with urothelial cancer. The chain carries TRBV7-2 and TRBJ2-7; TRBD2 aligns across 7 bases. The CDR3 is CASSLAGGPYEQYF. DNA of the CDR3: TGTGCCAGCAGCTTAGCGGGAGGGCCCTACGAGCAGTACTTC. Full variable domain (remainder filled in from reference TRBV7-2 and TRBJ2-7): GAGVSQSPSNKVTEKGKDVELRCDPISGHTALYWYRQSLGQGLEFLIYFQGNSAPDKSGLPSDRFSAERTGGSVSTLTIQRTQQEDSAVYLCASSLAGGPYEQYFGPGTRLTVT.